This T cell receptor beta chain was captured in a study of PD-L1 blockade in urothelial cancer (dated by TCRdb to between 2016 and 2019). About the investigation overall: About 90% of the roughly 29 patients were identified as males with urothelial cancer of bladder origin, and a prior smoking history was reported by 18 of 29 patients. Nine patients achieved durable clinical benefit and fewer than 25 did not. The study was an exploratory multi-omic analysis of somatic, immune and clinical correlates of response to PD-L1 blockade with atezolizumab in urothelial cancer. In the same patients, pretreatment tumors underwent whole exome sequencing and RNA sequencing in addition to TCR sequencing. Blood samples were analyzed at 3 weeks after treatment start (second dose) and at 6 weeks after treatment start. Patients had an ECOG performance status of 0 or 1 and had received between 0 and 3 prior chemotherapy regimens. Around 29 patients had pretreatment blood TCR-seq, some 25 had at least one posttreatment blood collection, and some 25 had tumor TCR-seq. Progression-free survival longer than 6 months counted as durable clinical benefit, and TCR features were additionally tested against both progression-free and overall survival. TCR sequencing covered pretreatment tumor samples and matched, serially collected peripheral blood taken before and after atezolizumab treatment. A median of about 150,000 T cells and some 84,000 unique TCRs was obtained from blood samples, and a median clonality of approximately 0.08 was observed.

Overall results and qualifications from the work: Improved progression-free and overall survival was found to be associated with pretreatment peripheral blood TCR clonality below the median. Among patients with durable benefit, tumor-associated TCR clones showed greater expansion in peripheral blood 3 weeks after treatment started (n = 22, p = 0.022). Because the sample size was small (n ≈ 27) and many exploratory analyses were performed, the results are intended to be hypothesis-generating.

According to the germline V gene (reference sequence), CDR1 reads LNHDA and CDR2 reads SQIVND. The trim is 5 bases for V and 5 bases for J, with a gap of 16 bases between the germline ends. The CDR3 numbers 15 residues from cysteine through phenylalanine. The only DNA kept is the CDR3, 45 bases in frame from the first base. With respect to this clone: Its antigen is unknown. Base quality data are lacking; no much larger clone is found one base away.

The time point label here, explained by the study, means: pretreatment peripheral blood. The Qiagen DNeasy Blood extraction kit was used to purify genomic DNA from total PBMCs and tumor samples. PBMCs were collected pretreatment and during treatment, and were isolated and stored as previously described. Each PCR received spiked-in synthetic TCR analog templates so that absolute template abundance could be estimated from read counts. TCRbeta CDR3 regions were amplified from genomic DNA with bias-controlled V and J gene primers using the immunoSEQ assay. Rearranged TCRbeta segments were sequenced at approximately 20X coverage. The original pipeline was this. Clustering was used to correct sequencing errors, and CDR3s were annotated against IMGT so that V, D and J genes could be assigned. Out-of-frame and stop-codon sequences were excluded, and only productive TCRbeta rearrangements were used in downstream analyses. To compute clonality, Shannon entropy was normalized by the log of the number of unique productive sequences and then subtracted from one. Fisher's exact test with Benjamini-Hochberg correction, at a threshold of adjusted p below 0.01, was used to find clones that differed between time points or between blood and tumor. TCRdb carries this immuneACCESS record with in-frame sequences only. Its versions omit some clonotypes, under half of them owing to an unresolved V gene in the studies checked, with the rest unexplained. That table is the source of V, J and clone size, and D and trimming were worked out from the DNA. The sample has around 43,000 clones on record, about 88% of them singletons. Together, the top ten hold about 25% of the sample.

The V gene is TRBV19 and the J gene is TRBJ2-1; TRBD2 could be the D gene, as 5 bases match. The sequence came from a donor at least 40 years old with urothelial cancer. This specimen consisted of PBMCs, obtained around atezolizumab (anti-PD-L1) treatment. The nucleotides are TGTGCCAGTAGTCCCCGGGGTTGGCGAAACAATGAGCAGTTCTTC. It specifies CASSPRGWRNNEQFF. Where the CDR3 stops, the reference TRBV19 and TRBJ2-1 genes take over; the full variable domain is DGGITQSPKYLFRKEGQNVTLSCEQNLNHDAMYWYRQDPGQGLRLIYYSQIVNDFQKGDIAEGYSVSREKKESFPLTVTSAQKNPTAFYLCASSPRGWRNNEQFFGPGTRLTVL.